These 24 T cell receptor beta chains were sequenced from one sample in a study of T cell responses to AZD1222 COVID-19 vaccine. The method was immunoSEQ multiplex PCR; TCRdb's version includes in-frame clones alone and lacks a portion of them. The sample holds some 120,000 clones, approximately 90% seen once. The sequencing used peripheral blood, collected on day 0 of AZD1222 vaccination. The source is an adult in good health.

The gene calls are TRBV30 and TRBJ1-5; TRBD1 agrees at 8 bases. This CDR3 has 14 amino acids. Losses at the gene ends were 2 bases for V and 3 bases for J; bases not matched to a gene: 3. Germline CDR1 and CDR2: GTSNPN and SVGIG (reference sequence). The CDR3 bases are TGTGCCTGGAGTCCGGGACAGGACAATCAGCCCCAGCATTTT. Residues: CAWSPGQDNQPQHF.

The rearrangement joins TRBV5-1 to TRBJ1-2; TRBD1 agrees at 7 bases. This CDR3 has 13 residues. V lost 1 base, J lost 6 bases, and 3 bases stayed unmatched. CDR1 and CDR2 (germline): SGHRS, YFSETQ. CDR3 protein: CASSLRQGHGYTF. For the CDR3, the DNA is TGCGCCAGCAGCTTGAGACAGGGCCATGGCTACACCTTC. The variable domain in full, with the rest retrieved from reference TRBV5-1 and TRBJ1-2, is KAGVTQTPRYLIKTRGQQVTLSCSPISGHRSVSWYQQTPGQGLQFLFEYFSETQRNKGNFPGRFSGRQFSNSRSEMNVSTLELGDSALYLCASSLRQGHGYTFGSGTRLTVV.

This clone has just one count. V is TRBV4-3 and J is TRBJ1-1; D possibly corresponds to TRBD1 (5 bases). The CDR3 loop spans 15 amino acids. CDR1 is LGHNA, CDR2 YSLEER, per germline. V was cut by 5 bases and J by 2 bases, with 15 bases left in between. The CDR3 coding sequence is TGCGCCAGCAGCGCCACCGTGGGGGGAAACACTGAAGCTTTCTTT. Its translation is CASSATVGGNTEAFF.

This clone was counted a single time. This chain uses TRBV6-5 with TRBJ1-1; the D gene is possibly TRBD1 (5 bases). CDR1 and CDR2 from the germline V gene are MNHEY and SVGAGI. The V end lost 4 bases, the J end lost 3 bases, and 9 bases lay between the germline ends. The CDR3 spans 13 residues. This CDR3 reads CASSLDSHTEAFF. The DNA for the CDR3 is TGTGCCAGCAGTTTAGACAGCCACACTGAAGCTTTCTTT.

The chain employs TRBV19 and TRBJ1-4; unclear D gene. Trimming pared 3 bases from V and 6 bases from J, leaving 8 bases between. The CDR3 runs to 13 residues. The germline V gene encodes CDR1 LNHDA and CDR2 SQIVND (reference sequence). CDR3 in DNA: TGTGCCAGTAGTATTCGGGCCGATGAAAAACTGTTTTTT. Its protein product is CASSIRADEKLFF.

The CDR3 bases are TGTGCCACCAGTGGACGGCACGGGGAGCAGTACTTC. The encoded protein is CATSGRHGEQYF. This chain joins TRBV15 and TRBJ2-7; D gene ambiguous. V was shortened by 6 bases and J by 7 bases, with 13 bases between the two germline ends. Per the germline V gene, CDR1 is LNHNV and CDR2 is YYDKDF (reference sequence). The CDR3 is 12 residues long.

The CDR3 is CASSDTNPGRKYYNEQFF. The CDR3 bases are TGTGCCAGCAGCGACACAAATCCGGGACGTAAATACTACAATGAGCAGTTCTTC. This chain uses TRBV7-2 with TRBJ2-1, with D possibly called TRBD1 or TRBD2 (5 bases each). The V end was cut by 5 bases, the J end by 3 bases, with 23 bases between. This CDR3 has 18 residues. The germline CDR1 and CDR2 sequences are SGHTA and FQGNSA.

In this sample, this clone turned up once. V gene TRBV10-3 combines with J gene TRBJ2-2; 10 nucleotides align to TRBD2. The germline V gene has CDR1 ENHRY and CDR2 SYGVKD. The CDR3 is 17 residues long. V was pared by 6 bases and J by 0 bases, with 7 bases of the junction left unmatched. Here the CDR3 DNA reads TGTGCCATCAGCCTCACTAGCGGGAAGGCGAACACCGGGGAGCTGTTTTTT. The encoded protein is CAISLTSGKANTGELFF.

The V call is TRBV7-6, the J call TRBJ1-5; weak D call: TRBD1 (5 bases). The CDR3 is 14 residues long. The V gene's germline CDR1 is SGHVS and CDR2 FNYEAQ. The V and J ends lost 1 base and 5 bases respectively, with 9 bases between them. CDR3 bases: TGTGCCAGCAGCTTAGTAGTGGGGGATCAGCCCCAGCATTTT. This gives the protein CASSLVVGDQPQHF.

The chain combines TRBV5-4 with TRBJ2-2; 10 nucleotides align to TRBD2. CDR1 and CDR2 (germline): SGHNT, YYREEE (reference sequence). V gave up 3 bases and J gave up 2 bases; unmatched junction bases: 7. The CDR3 runs to 17 residues. The CDR3 reads CASSSLAGIRNTGELFF. CDR3 nucleotides: TGTGCCAGCAGCTCACTAGCGGGGATACGTAACACCGGGGAGCTGTTTTTT.

The chain uses TRBV28 and TRBJ2-7; 9 positions agree with TRBD1. This CDR3 has 15 residues. Germline values: CDR1 MDHEN, CDR2 SYDVKM. V shed 2 bases, J shed 5 bases, and the junction held 7 bases outside the gene matches. The CDR3 is CASSLPGTGRHEQYF. DNA for the CDR3: TGTGCCAGCAGTTTACCAGGGACAGGGCGACACGAGCAGTACTTC.

This rearrangement joins TRBV3-1 (or the pseudogene TRBV3-2) to TRBJ1-1; 11 bases are shared with TRBD1. V shed 5 bases and J 0 bases; nucleotides not matched to a gene: 14. The CDR3 covers 19 residues. Per germline, CDR1 LGHDT and CDR2 YNNKEL (reference sequence). CDR3 loop: CASSANLGQGAFMNTEAFF. CDR3 nucleotide sequence: TGTGCCAGCAGCGCTAATCTTGGACAGGGGGCGTTCATGAACACTGAAGCTTTCTTT.

The chain recombines TRBV11-1 with TRBJ1-5; weak D call: TRBD1 (5 bases). The V gene lost 5 bases and the J gene lost 0 bases, with 14 bases spanning the gap. Germline V gene data show CDR1 as SGHAT and CDR2 as FQDESV (reference sequence). This CDR3 has 16 amino acids. The CDR3 nucleotides read TGTGCCAGCAGCGTCGGCAGGGATCTTAGCAATCAGCCCCAGCATTTT. Translated: CASSVGRDLSNQPQHF.

A note on this clone: Other DNA sequences in this specimen translate into the identical CDR3. The V call is TRBV7-2, the J call TRBJ2-5; D unclear. With 2 bases removed from V and 4 bases from J, the gap between germline ends came to 8 bases. The CDR3 is 13 residues long. Germline CDR1 is SGHTA and CDR2 is FQGNSA. The CDR3 region has the DNA TGTGCCAGCAGCTTAAGCCTGGGAGAGACCCAGTACTTC. Translation gives CASSLSLGETQYF.

J is TRBJ2-2 and V is TRBV7-9; TRBD1 is a possible D gene (5 bases). The length of the CDR3 is 13 residues. The V and J ends lost 2 bases and 5 bases respectively, with 6 bases between them. Germline CDR1 is SEHNR and CDR2 is FQNEAQ (reference sequence). CDR3 sequence (DNA): TGTGCCAGCAGCTTACAGGGAACCGGGGAGCTGTTTTTT. This gives the protein CASSLQGTGELFF.

Details on this clone: Additional DNA sequences in this sample encode the identical CDR3. The chain links TRBV9 to TRBJ1-4, with a tentative D call TRBD1 (6 bases). Trimming removed 0 bases from V and 2 bases from J, with 11 bases in between. Germline loops: CDR1 SGDLS, CDR2 YYNGEE. The CDR3 has 16 amino acids. The CDR3 nucleotides are TGTGCCAGCAGCGTAGACCAGGGGCGCACTAATGAAAAACTGTTTTTT. It codes for CASSVDQGRTNEKLFF.

The rearrangement links TRBV2 to TRBJ1-3; D gene uncertain. The germline gives CDR1 SNHLY, CDR2 FYNNEI. This CDR3 region has 15 residues. Trimming took off 6 bases at V and 2 bases at J, with 14 bases between the two ends. CDR3 region: CASSGTWAPGNTIYF. Written as DNA, the CDR3 is TGTGCCAGCAGCGGCACCTGGGCCCCTGGAAACACCATATATTTT.

This clone was seen only a few times. The chain links TRBV19 to TRBJ2-7, with D uncertain. The CDR3 is 11 amino acids. V lost 9 bases, J lost 3 bases, and 9 bases lay in between. The V gene's germline CDR1 is LNHDA and CDR2 SQIVND (reference sequence). CDR3 loop: CASQNNYEQYF. The CDR3 nucleotides read TGTGCCAGCCAAAACAACTACGAGCAGTACTTC.

The chain combines TRBV7-9 with TRBJ1-1; 7 nucleotides align to TRBD1. V trimming: 6 bases; J trimming: 6 bases; junction bases outside the gene matches: 1. Germline-derived CDR1 and CDR2 are SEHNR and FQNEAQ (reference sequence). The CDR3 is 11 amino acids. The CDR3 DNA follows: TGTGCCAGCAGTCAGGGGGCTGAAGCTTTCTTT. Translated: CASSQGAEAFF.

This chain links TRBV6-5 with TRBJ2-2; 9 bases are a match to TRBD1. The trim removed 6 bases at V and 4 bases at J, leaving 6 bases unmatched. The germline V gene has CDR1 MNHEY and CDR2 SVGAGI. CDR3 length equals 15 residues. The CDR3 loop is CASRKGQGLTGELFF. The CDR3 bases are TGTGCCAGCAGAAAGGGACAGGGTCTCACCGGGGAGCTGTTTTTT.

The rearrangement links TRBV5-6 to TRBJ1-5, with D possibly matching TRBD1 (6 bases). The V gene's germline CDR1 is SGHDT and CDR2 YYEEEE. CDR3 length: 15 amino acids. V shed 1 base and J shed 6 bases, with 14 bases lying between them. The CDR3 here is CASSLKATGSQPQHF. For the CDR3, the DNA is TGTGCCAGCAGCTTGAAAGCAACAGGGAGTCAGCCCCAGCATTTT.

The rearrangement links TRBV7-3 to TRBJ2-1; D may be TRBD1 (6 bases). The CDR3 is made up of 15 amino acids. Trimming pared 5 bases from V and 2 bases from J, leaving 13 bases between. Germline-derived CDR1 and CDR2 are SGHTA and FQGTGA. This CDR3 reads CASSPSGGTYNEQFF. The CDR3, as DNA: TGTGCCAGCAGCCCGAGTGGGGGCACCTACAATGAGCAGTTCTTC.

The chain has TRBV6-5 and TRBJ2-3; D may match TRBD1 or TRBD2 (5 bases each). Germline CDR1 is MNHEY and CDR2 is SVGAGI. The V end was cut by 6 bases, the J end by 2 bases, with 15 bases between. The CDR3 is 15 amino acids. CDR3: CASRTGTNPTDTQYF. For the CDR3, the DNA is TGTGCCAGCAGGACGGGGACGAACCCCACAGATACGCAGTATTTT.

The chain combines TRBV5-1 with TRBJ2-2; D unresolved. Germline V gene data show CDR1 as SGHRS and CDR2 as YFSETQ. This CDR3 region has 12 residues. Trimming left V 5 bases short and J 2 bases short, with 4 bases between. In nucleotides, the CDR3 is TGCGCCAGCAGTACCAACACCGGGGAGCTGTTTTTT. Protein sequence: CASSTNTGELFF.